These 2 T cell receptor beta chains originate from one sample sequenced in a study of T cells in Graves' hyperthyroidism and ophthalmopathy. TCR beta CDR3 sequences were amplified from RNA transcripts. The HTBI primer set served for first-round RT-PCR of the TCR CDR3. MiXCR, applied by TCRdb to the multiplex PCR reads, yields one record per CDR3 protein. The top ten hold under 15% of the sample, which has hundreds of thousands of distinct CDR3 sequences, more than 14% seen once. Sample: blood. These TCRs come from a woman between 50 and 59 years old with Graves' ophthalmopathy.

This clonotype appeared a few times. CDR3 sequence (DNA): TGTGCCAGCAGCGCGGGACTAGCGACCTACGAGCAGTACTTC. Its translation is CASSAGLATYEQYF. The chain employs TRBV9 and TRBJ2-7, with TRBD2 matching over 10 bases. The CDR3 loop spans 14 amino acids. Germline trimming cut 3 bases from V and 2 bases from J; bases unmatched to any gene: 2. Germline CDR1 and CDR2: SGDLS and YYNGEE.

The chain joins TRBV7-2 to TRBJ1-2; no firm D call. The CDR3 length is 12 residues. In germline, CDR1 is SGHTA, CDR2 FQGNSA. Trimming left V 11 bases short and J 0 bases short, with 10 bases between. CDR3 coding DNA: TGTGCCGGCCAGAGAGCTAACTATGGCTACACCTTC. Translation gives CAGQRANYGYTF.